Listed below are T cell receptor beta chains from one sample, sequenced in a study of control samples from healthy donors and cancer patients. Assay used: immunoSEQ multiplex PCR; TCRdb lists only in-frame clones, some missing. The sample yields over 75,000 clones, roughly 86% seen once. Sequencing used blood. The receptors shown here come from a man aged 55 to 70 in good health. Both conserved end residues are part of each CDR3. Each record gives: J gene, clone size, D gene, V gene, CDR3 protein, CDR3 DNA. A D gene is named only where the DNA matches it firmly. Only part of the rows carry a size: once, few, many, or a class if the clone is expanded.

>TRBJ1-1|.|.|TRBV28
CASSLMGSPEAFF
TGTGCCAGCAGTTTAATGGGGTCTCCTGAAGCTTTCTTT
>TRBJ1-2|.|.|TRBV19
CASRVRTNYGYTF
TGTGCCAGTAGGGTCAGGACAAACTATGGCTACACCTTC
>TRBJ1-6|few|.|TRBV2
CASSDVRDSPLHF
TGTGCCAGCAGTGATGTGAGGGATTCACCCCTCCACTTT
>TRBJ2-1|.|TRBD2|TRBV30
CAWSVPVGGSPNEQFF
TGTGCCTGGAGTGTACCGGTGGGCGGGAGCCCCAATGAGCAGTTCTTC
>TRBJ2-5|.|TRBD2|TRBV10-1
CASTQTSRATQYF
TGCGCCAGCACCCAGACTAGCAGGGCGACCCAGTACTTC
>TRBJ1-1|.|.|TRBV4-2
CASSVNINTEAFF
TGTGCCAGCAGCGTTAACATCAACACTGAAGCTTTCTTT
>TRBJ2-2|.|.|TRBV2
CASSPRGPGELFF
TGTGCCAGCAGTCCACGGGGACCGGGGGAGCTGTTTTTT
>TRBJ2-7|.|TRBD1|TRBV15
CATSRGGGQVYEQYF
TGTGCCACCAGCAGAGGAGGGGGACAGGTCTACGAGCAGTACTTC
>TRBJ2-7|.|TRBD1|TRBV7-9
CASSPRTGDSSYEQYF
TGTGCCAGCAGCCCACGGACAGGGGATTCCTCCTACGAGCAGTACTTC
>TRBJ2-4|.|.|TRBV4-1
CASSQEGGDSPTPRNKNIQYF
TGCGCCAGCAGCCAAGAGGGGGGGGACAGTCCCACGCCCCGTAACAAAAACATTCAGTACTTC
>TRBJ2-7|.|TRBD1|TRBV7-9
CASSLARDRFEQYF
TGTGCCAGCAGCTTAGCCCGGGACAGGTTCGAGCAGTACTTC
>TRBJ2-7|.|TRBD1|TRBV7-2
CASSRSGTGAWEQYF
TGTGCCAGCAGTCGATCCGGGACAGGGGCATGGGAGCAGTACTTC
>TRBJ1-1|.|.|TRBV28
CASYRPPGNTEAFF
TGTGCCAGTTACAGGCCCCCGGGGAACACTGAAGCTTTCTTT
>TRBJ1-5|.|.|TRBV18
CASSRRDSNQPQHF
TGTGCCAGCTCACGACGGGACAGCAATCAGCCCCAGCATTTT
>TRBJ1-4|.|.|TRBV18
CASSSVVLGEKLFF
TGTGCCAGCTCCTCCGTGGTTCTTGGGGAAAAACTGTTTTTT
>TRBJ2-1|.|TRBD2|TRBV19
CASRTSARPNEQFF
TGTGCCAGTAGGACTAGCGCCCGCCCCAATGAGCAGTTCTTC
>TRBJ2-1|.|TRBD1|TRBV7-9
CASSLTGTRNEQFF
TGTGCCAGCAGCCTGACAGGGACAAGGAATGAGCAGTTCTTC
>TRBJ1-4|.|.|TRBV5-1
CASSSGRPREKLFF
TGCGCCAGCAGCTCCGGACGGCCTCGTGAAAAACTGTTTTTT
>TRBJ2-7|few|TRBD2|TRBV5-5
CASTYSGGTYEQYF
TGTGCCAGCACTTATAGCGGGGGAACGTACGAGCAGTACTTC
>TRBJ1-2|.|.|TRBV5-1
CASSLVQYYGYTF
TGCGCCAGCAGCTTGGTCCAGTACTATGGCTACACCTTC
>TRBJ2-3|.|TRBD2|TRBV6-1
CASSELAGAPDTQYF
TGTGCCAGCAGTGAACTAGCGGGAGCACCAGATACGCAGTATTTT
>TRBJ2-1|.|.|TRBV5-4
CASSSRAKGGPLGNEQFF
TGTGCCAGCAGCTCCCGGGCAAAAGGTGGGCCCTTGGGCAATGAGCAGTTCTTC
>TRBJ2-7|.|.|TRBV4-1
CASGPPPTTQGFHEQYF
TGCGCCAGCGGGCCTCCACCCACGACACAGGGTTTCCACGAGCAGTACTTC
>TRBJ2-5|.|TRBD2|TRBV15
CATSGGGYQETQYF
TGTGCCACCAGCGGCGGGGGGTACCAAGAGACCCAGTACTTC
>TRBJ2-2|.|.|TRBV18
CASSPLTSYTGELFF
TGTGCCAGCTCACCCTTGACAAGCTATACCGGGGAGCTGTTTTTT
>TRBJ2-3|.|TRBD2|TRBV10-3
CAIKPGGTDTQYF
TGTGCCATCAAGCCGGGGGGGACAGATACGCAGTATTTT
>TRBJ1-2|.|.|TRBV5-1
CASSLGGEGYTF
TGCGCCAGCAGCTTGGGAGGGGAAGGCTACACCTTC
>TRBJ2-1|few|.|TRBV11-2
CASSLGVAASYNEQFF
TGTGCCAGCAGCTTAGGGGTGGCGGCGTCCTACAATGAGCAGTTCTTC
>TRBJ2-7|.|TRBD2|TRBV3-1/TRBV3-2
CASSQAPGGPYEQYF
TGTGCCAGCAGCCAAGCGCCGGGGGGACCCTACGAGCAGTACTTC
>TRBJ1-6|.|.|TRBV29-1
CSVRDRTNSPLHF
TGCAGCGTGAGAGACAGGACTAATTCACCCCTCCACTTT
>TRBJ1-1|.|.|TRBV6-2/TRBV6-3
CASSLTPPKRGTEAFF
TGTGCCAGCAGTTTAACTCCTCCCAAACGGGGGACTGAAGCTTTCTTT
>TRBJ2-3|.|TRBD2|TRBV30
CACPYLAGGADTQYF
TGTGCCTGCCCATACCTGGCGGGGGGGGCAGATACGCAGTATTTT
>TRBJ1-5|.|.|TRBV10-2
CASRGPHNQPQHF
TGCGCCAGCAGGGGACCCCACAATCAGCCCCAGCATTTT
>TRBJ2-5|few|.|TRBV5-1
CASSFQGSMETQYF
TGCGCCAGCAGCTTTCAGGGAAGTATGGAGACCCAGTACTTC
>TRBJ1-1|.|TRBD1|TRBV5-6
CASSSNRGLTEAFF
TGTGCCAGCAGCTCAAACAGGGGTCTCACTGAAGCTTTCTTT
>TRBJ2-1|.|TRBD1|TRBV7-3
CASSLPGQQYNEQFF
TGTGCCAGCAGCTTACCGGGACAGCAATACAATGAGCAGTTCTTC
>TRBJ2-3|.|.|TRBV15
CATSAARRSTDTQYF
TGTGCCACCAGCGCGGCGCGTCGGAGCACAGATACGCAGTATTTT
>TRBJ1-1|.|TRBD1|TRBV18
CASSAAQGAEAFF
TGTGCCAGCTCAGCGGCACAGGGGGCTGAAGCTTTCTTT
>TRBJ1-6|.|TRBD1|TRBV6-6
CASSYSDRGANSPLHF
TGTGCCAGCAGTTACTCGGACAGGGGGGCTAATTCACCCCTCCACTTT
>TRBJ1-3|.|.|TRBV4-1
CASSQPGVYGNTIYF
TGCGCCAGCAGCCAACCAGGGGTGTATGGAAACACCATATATTTT
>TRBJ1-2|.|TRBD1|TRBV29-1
CSIATGGVGGYTF
TGCAGCATAGCGACAGGGGGCGTCGGGGGCTACACCTTC
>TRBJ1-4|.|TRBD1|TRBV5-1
CASSLNGQGPSF
TGCGCCAGCAGCTTGAACGGACAGGGCCCCTCTTTT
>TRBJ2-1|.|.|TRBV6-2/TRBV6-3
CASSSPGSEQFF
TGTGCCAGCAGTTCCCCTGGTTCTGAGCAGTTCTTC
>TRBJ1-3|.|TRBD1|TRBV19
CASSPTGGFAGNTIYF
TGTGCCAGTAGTCCGACAGGGGGCTTTGCTGGAAACACCATATATTTT
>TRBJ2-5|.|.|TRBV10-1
CASSEYPQETQYF
TGCGCCAGCAGTGAATACCCGCAAGAGACCCAGTACTTC
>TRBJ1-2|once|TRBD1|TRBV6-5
CASSRDSGNYGYTF
TGTGCCAGCAGCAGGGACAGCGGAAACTATGGCTACACCTTC
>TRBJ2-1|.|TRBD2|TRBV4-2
CASSQDPAGGSNEQFF
TGTGCCAGCAGCCAAGATCCAGCGGGGGGGTCGAATGAGCAGTTCTTC
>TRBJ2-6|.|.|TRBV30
CAWSPTVSGANVLTF
TGTGCCTGGAGTCCCACAGTGTCTGGGGCCAACGTCCTGACTTTC
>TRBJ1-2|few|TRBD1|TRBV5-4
CASSWTGGYGYTF
TGTGCCAGCAGCTGGACAGGGGGCTATGGCTACACCTTC
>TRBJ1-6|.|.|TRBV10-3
CAISDLNNSPLHF
TGTGCCATCAGTGACCTGAATAATTCACCCCTCCACTTT
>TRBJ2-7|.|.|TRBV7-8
CASSDAYEQYF
TGTGCCAGCAGCGATGCCTACGAGCAGTACTTC